These T cell receptor beta chains were read from a single sample in a study of blood T cell repertoires in COVID-19. Using immunoSEQ multiplex PCR, the repertoire was profiled, and TCRdb retains in-frame clones only, with some absent. The repertoire holds around 380,000 clones, more than 75% seen once, with under 1.5% in the top ten. The sample was PBMCs or T cells enriched from blood (not recorded which). All receptors come from a man in his thirties or forties who had recovered from COVID-19. The CDR3 runs from the conserved cysteine through the conserved F or W. The D gene is left open where the match is weak. The size of a clone is reported for some rows only, either as once, few or many, or as a class for expanded clones.

d_call	v_call	j_call	clone_size	cdr3_aa	cdr3_nt
TRBD1	TRBV14	TRBJ1-6	-	CASSQDWTGRSPLHF	TGTGCCAGCAGCCAAGATTGGACAGGACGATCACCCCTCCACTTT
TRBD1	TRBV19	TRBJ1-5	-	CASTIGQGSNQPQHF	TGTGCCAGTACCATAGGACAGGGGAGCAATCAGCCCCAGCATTTT
TRBD1	TRBV29-1	TRBJ2-3	-	CSGDSSTDTQYF	TGCAGCGGGGACAGTAGCACAGATACGCAGTATTTT
-	TRBV12-3/TRBV12-4	TRBJ1-2	-	CASSWGGNYGYTF	TGTGCCAGCAGTTGGGGGGGGAACTATGGCTACACCTTC
-	TRBV7-8	TRBJ1-1	-	CASSFRDTGFGAEAFF	TGTGCCAGCAGCTTCCGGGACACGGGCTTTGGGGCTGAAGCTTTCTTT
TRBD1	TRBV6-4	TRBJ2-3	-	CASSEGTGAGTDTQYF	TGTGCCAGCAGTGAAGGGACAGGGGCTGGCACAGATACGCAGTATTTT
-	TRBV27	TRBJ1-5	-	CASSRQGSNQPQHF	TGTGCCAGCAGTCGTCAGGGCAGCAATCAGCCCCAGCATTTT
TRBD1	TRBV6-5	TRBJ1-5	-	CASSSSGTGYNQPQHF	TGTGCCAGCAGTTCCTCCGGGACAGGGTACAATCAGCCCCAGCATTTT
-	TRBV5-1	TRBJ2-7	-	CASSLGYEQYF	TGCGCCAGCAGCCTCGGGTACGAGCAGTACTTC
-	TRBV27	TRBJ2-2	-	CASSLLGRSGELFF	TGTGCCAGCAGTTTATTAGGGAGGTCCGGGGAGCTGTTTTTT
-	TRBV14	TRBJ2-7	-	CASSQAQEDSYEQYF	TGTGCCAGCAGCCAAGCTCAGGAGGACTCCTACGAGCAGTACTTC
-	TRBV30	TRBJ1-3	-	CAWTPKRGGSGNTIYF	TGTGCCTGGACCCCCAAGAGGGGGGGCTCTGGAAACACCATATATTTT
-	TRBV2	TRBJ2-5	-	CASSVTPRETQYF	TGTGCCAGCAGTGTTACTCCGAGGGAGACCCAGTACTTC
-	TRBV2	TRBJ1-1	-	CASAATEAFF	TGTGCCAGCGCGGCGACTGAAGCTTTCTTT
-	TRBV6-5	TRBJ1-1	-	CASSYGEGVNTEAFF	TGTGCCAGCAGTTACGGGGAGGGGGTGAACACTGAAGCTTTCTTT
-	TRBV18	TRBJ1-2	-	CASSPQGYGYTF	TGTGCCAGCTCACCACAGGGGTATGGCTACACCTTC
TRBD2	TRBV6-6	TRBJ2-7	few	CASSIAGGHWKQYF	TGTGCCAGCAGTATCGCGGGGGGGCATTGGAAGCAGTACTTC
TRBD1	TRBV7-2	TRBJ2-1	-	CAARTGGAHNEQFF	TGTGCCGCTAGGACAGGGGGCGCTCACAATGAGCAGTTCTTC
TRBD2	TRBV4-2	TRBJ2-3	-	CASSLQRGSTDTQYF	TGTGCCAGCAGCCTACAGCGGGGCAGCACAGATACGCAGTATTTT
-	TRBV5-4	TRBJ1-1	-	CASSLEQRNTEAFF	TGTGCCAGCAGCTTGGAACAGAGGAACACTGAAGCTTTCTTT
-	TRBV3-1/TRBV3-2	TRBJ1-1	few	CASSQEFGTEAFF	TGTGCCAGCAGCCAAGAGTTCGGCACTGAAGCTTTCTTT
TRBD2	TRBV30	TRBJ2-1	-	CAWSVFLAGNNEQFF	TGTGCCTGGAGTGTCTTTCTAGCGGGTAACAATGAGCAGTTCTTC
TRBD1	TRBV7-2	TRBJ2-3	-	CASSLGQGADTQYF	TGTGCCAGCAGCTTAGGCCAGGGGGCAGATACGCAGTATTTT
-	TRBV5-1	TRBJ1-3	-	CASSTDGFSGNTIYF	TGCGCCAGCTCGACTGATGGATTTTCTGGAAACACCATATATTTT
TRBD1	TRBV3-1/TRBV3-2	TRBJ1-1	-	CASSSWTGGYTEAFF	TGTGCCAGCAGCTCCTGGACAGGGGGGTACACTGAAGCTTTCTTT
TRBD1	TRBV5-1	TRBJ1-4	-	CASSLRGPSNEKLFF	TGCGCCAGCAGCCTGAGGGGGCCGAGTAATGAAAAACTGTTTTTT
TRBD1	TRBV10-1	TRBJ2-7	-	CASSDSGTGSHYEQYF	TGCGCCAGCAGTGACTCCGGGACAGGGTCCCACTACGAGCAGTACTTC
TRBD1	TRBV7-2	TRBJ1-5	-	CASSTGDGQPQHF	TGTGCCAGCAGCACAGGGGACGGGCAGCCCCAGCATTTT
TRBD1	TRBV5-5	TRBJ1-1	once	CASSADRGANTEAFF	TGTGCCAGCAGCGCCGACAGGGGGGCGAACACTGAAGCTTTCTTT
TRBD2	TRBV10-3	TRBJ2-3	once	CAIRSSSAGLTITDTQYF	TGTGCCATCAGGTCTTCATCGGCGGGACTAACAATCACAGATACGCAGTATTTT
TRBD1	TRBV7-9	TRBJ1-1	once	CASSLGQGNTEAFF	TGTGCCAGCAGCCTCGGACAGGGCAACACTGAAGCTTTCTTT
TRBD2	TRBV27	TRBJ2-5	-	CASRTSGETQYF	TGTGCCAGTCGGACTAGCGGAGAGACCCAGTACTTC
TRBD1	TRBV27	TRBJ2-5	-	CASSWTGQETQYF	TGTGCCAGCAGTTGGACAGGACAAGAGACCCAGTACTTC
-	TRBV2	TRBJ1-5	-	CASSGGQSNQPQHF	TGTGCCAGCAGTGGGGGCCAGTCGAATCAGCCCCAGCATTTT
TRBD1	TRBV19	TRBJ1-5	-	CASTPTGASNQPQHF	TGTGCCAGTACTCCGACAGGGGCTAGCAATCAGCCCCAGCATTTT
TRBD1	TRBV2	TRBJ1-4	-	CASSANRGTNEKLFF	TGTGCCAGCAGCGCTAACAGGGGAACTAATGAAAAACTGTTTTTT
-	TRBV5-6	TRBJ1-2	-	CASSLIQGTYGYTF	TGTGCCAGCAGCTTGATCCAGGGAACCTATGGCTACACCTTC
-	TRBV7-9	TRBJ2-2	-	CASSLASGAGELFF	TGTGCCAGCAGCTTAGCATCCGGGGCCGGGGAGCTGTTTTTT
TRBD2	TRBV7-9	TRBJ2-5	-	CASSLLAGETQYF	TGTGCCAGCAGCCTTCTAGCGGGGGAGACCCAGTACTTC
-	TRBV19	TRBJ1-4	-	CACRTGDEKLFF	TGTGCCTGTAGGACCGGGGATGAAAAACTGTTTTTT
TRBD1	TRBV27	TRBJ2-1	-	CASSVGTGYNEQFF	TGTGCCAGCAGTGTTGGGACAGGCTACAATGAGCAGTTCTTC
TRBD2	TRBV4-2	TRBJ2-3	-	CASSQDSLAGGLGGTQYF	TGTGCCAGCAGCCAAGATTCACTAGCGGGGGGGCTAGGGGGTACGCAGTATTTT
-	TRBV7-9	TRBJ2-7	-	CASSRWRPGYYEQYF	TGTGCCAGCAGCCGTTGGCGTCCGGGGTACTACGAGCAGTACTTC
TRBD1	TRBV5-6	TRBJ1-2	-	CASSIGQGYGYTF	TGTGCCAGCAGTATCGGACAGGGGTATGGCTACACCTTC
-	TRBV3-1/TRBV3-2	TRBJ1-5	-	CASSQDLRGSRQPQHF	TGTGCCAGCAGCCAAGATCTTCGGGGAAGTCGACAGCCCCAGCATTTT
-	TRBV12-5	TRBJ1-2	-	CASGFAQTNYGYTF	TGTGCTAGTGGTTTTGCACAGACTAACTATGGCTACACCTTC
-	TRBV6-2/TRBV6-3	TRBJ1-5	-	CASSGTSNQPQHF	TGTGCCAGCAGTGGGACAAGCAATCAGCCCCAGCATTTT
TRBD1	TRBV9	TRBJ2-3	-	CASSVGSGQGSDTQYF	TGTGCCAGCAGCGTAGGATCCGGACAGGGGTCAGATACGCAGTATTTT
-	TRBV27	TRBJ1-2	-	CASRDERLGGYTF	TGTGCCAGCCGTGACGAGCGGCTTGGAGGCTACACCTTC
-	TRBV11-3	TRBJ2-3	-	CASSAGTLGGTDTQYF	TGTGCCAGCAGCGCCGGGACTCTGGGAGGCACAGATACGCAGTATTTT
TRBD1	TRBV7-8	TRBJ1-4	-	CASSPEGQGMNEKLFF	TGTGCCAGCAGCCCTGAGGGACAGGGGATGAATGAAAAACTGTTTTTT
-	TRBV29-1	TRBJ2-1	-	CSVVVGFSGHEQFF	TGCAGCGTTGTTGTAGGCTTCTCTGGGCATGAGCAGTTCTTC
-	TRBV24-1	TRBJ1-1	-	CATSDLRGEAFF	TGTGCCACCAGTGATTTACGGGGAGAAGCTTTCTTT
TRBD1	TRBV7-9	TRBJ2-7	once	CASSSDRESYEQYF	TGTGCCAGCAGCTCCGACAGGGAGTCCTACGAGCAGTACTTC
-	TRBV14	TRBJ1-1	few	CASSQGWAGPEAFF	TGTGCCAGCAGCCAAGGGTGGGCAGGGCCTGAAGCTTTCTTT
-	TRBV13	TRBJ2-3	once	CASSTRTGRADTQYF	TGTGCCAGCAGCACCAGGACAGGGAGGGCAGATACGCAGTATTTT